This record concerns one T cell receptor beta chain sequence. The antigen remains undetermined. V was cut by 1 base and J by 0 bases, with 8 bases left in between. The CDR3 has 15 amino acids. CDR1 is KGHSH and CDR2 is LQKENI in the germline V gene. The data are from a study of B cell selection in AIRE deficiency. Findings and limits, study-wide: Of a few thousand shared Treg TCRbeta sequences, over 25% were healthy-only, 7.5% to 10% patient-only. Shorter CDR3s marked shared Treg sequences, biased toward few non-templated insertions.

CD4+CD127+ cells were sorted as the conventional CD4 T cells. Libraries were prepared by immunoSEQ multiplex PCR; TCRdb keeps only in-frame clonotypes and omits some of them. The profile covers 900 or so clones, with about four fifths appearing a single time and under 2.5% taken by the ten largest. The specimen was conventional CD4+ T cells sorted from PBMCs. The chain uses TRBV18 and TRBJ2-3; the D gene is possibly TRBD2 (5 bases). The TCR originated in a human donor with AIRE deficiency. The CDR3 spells CASSPQGASTDTQYF. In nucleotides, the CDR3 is TGTGCCAGCTCACCACAGGGAGCTAGCACAGATACGCAGTATTTT.